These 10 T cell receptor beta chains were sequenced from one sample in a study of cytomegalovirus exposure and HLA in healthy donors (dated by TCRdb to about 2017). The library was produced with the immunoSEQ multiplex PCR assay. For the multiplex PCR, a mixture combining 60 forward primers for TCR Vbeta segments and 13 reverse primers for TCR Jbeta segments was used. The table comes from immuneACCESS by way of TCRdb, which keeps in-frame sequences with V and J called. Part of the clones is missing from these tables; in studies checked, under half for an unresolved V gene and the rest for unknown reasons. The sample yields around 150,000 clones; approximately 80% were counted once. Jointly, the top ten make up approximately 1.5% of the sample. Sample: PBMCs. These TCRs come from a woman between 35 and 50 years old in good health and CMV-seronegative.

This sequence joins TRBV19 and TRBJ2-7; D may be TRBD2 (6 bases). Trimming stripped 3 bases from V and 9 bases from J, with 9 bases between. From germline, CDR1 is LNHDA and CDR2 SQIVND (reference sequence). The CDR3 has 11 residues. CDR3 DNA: TGTGCCAGTAGTATGGAGGGGCGGCAGTACTTC. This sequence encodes CASSMEGRQYF.

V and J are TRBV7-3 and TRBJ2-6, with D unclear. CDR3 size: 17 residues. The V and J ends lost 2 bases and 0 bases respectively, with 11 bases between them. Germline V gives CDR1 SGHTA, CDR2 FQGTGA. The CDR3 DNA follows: TGTGCCAGCAGCTTACCTGGGCTAAGCTCTGGGGCCAACGTCCTGACTTTC. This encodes CASSLPGLSSGANVLTF.

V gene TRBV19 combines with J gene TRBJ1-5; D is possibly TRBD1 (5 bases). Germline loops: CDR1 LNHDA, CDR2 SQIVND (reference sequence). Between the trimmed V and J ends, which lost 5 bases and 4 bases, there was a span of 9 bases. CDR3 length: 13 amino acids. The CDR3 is CASSRDSNQPQHF. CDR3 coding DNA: TGTGCCAGTAGTCGCGACAGTAATCAGCCCCAGCATTTT.

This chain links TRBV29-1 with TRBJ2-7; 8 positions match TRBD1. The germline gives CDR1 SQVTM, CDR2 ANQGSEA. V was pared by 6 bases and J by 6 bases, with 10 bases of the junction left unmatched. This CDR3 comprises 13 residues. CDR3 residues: CSVMTGTGAEQYF. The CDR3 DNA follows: TGCAGCGTCATGACAGGGACAGGAGCCGAGCAGTACTTC.

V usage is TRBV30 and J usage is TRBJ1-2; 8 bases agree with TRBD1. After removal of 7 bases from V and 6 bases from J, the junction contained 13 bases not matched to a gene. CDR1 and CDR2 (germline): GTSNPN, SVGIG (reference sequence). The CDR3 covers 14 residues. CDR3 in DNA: TGTGCCTTCGTTCGGACAGGGCAGGTGAATGGCTACACCTTC. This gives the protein CAFVRTGQVNGYTF.

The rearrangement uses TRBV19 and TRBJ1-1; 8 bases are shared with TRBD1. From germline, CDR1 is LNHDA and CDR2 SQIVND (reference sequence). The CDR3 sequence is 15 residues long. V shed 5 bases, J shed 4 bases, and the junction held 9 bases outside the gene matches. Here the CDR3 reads CASSPGTGWATEAFF. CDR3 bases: TGTGCCAGTAGTCCGGGGACAGGATGGGCCACTGAAGCTTTCTTT.

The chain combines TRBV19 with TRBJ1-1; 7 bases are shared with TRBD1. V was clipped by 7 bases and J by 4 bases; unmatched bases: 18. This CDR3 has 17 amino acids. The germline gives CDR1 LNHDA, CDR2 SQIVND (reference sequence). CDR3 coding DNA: TGTGCCAGTACCTCAGGACAGGCCAAGAGACTATCCACTGAAGCTTTCTTT. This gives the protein CASTSGQAKRLSTEAFF.

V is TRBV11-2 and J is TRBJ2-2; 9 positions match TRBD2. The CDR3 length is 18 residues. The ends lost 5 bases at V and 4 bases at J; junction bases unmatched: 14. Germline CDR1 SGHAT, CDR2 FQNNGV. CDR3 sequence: CASSRNPSSGVSTGELFF. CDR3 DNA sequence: TGTGCCAGCAGCCGGAACCCTTCTAGCGGGGTGAGCACCGGGGAGCTGTTTTTT.

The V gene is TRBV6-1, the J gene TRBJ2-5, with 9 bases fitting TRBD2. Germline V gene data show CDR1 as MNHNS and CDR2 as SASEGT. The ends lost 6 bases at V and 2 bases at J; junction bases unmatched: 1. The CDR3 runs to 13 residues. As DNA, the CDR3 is TGTGCCAGCAGGCGGGGGGGACAAGAGACCCAGTACTTC. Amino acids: CASRRGGQETQYF.

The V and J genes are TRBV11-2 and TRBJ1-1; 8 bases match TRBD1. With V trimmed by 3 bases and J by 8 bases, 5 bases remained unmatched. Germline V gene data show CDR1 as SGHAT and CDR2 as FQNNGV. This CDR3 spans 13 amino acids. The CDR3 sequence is CASSFDRGGEAFF. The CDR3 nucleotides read TGTGCCAGCAGCTTTGACAGGGGTGGGGAAGCTTTCTTT.